What follows describes a single T cell receptor beta chain. Only in-frame clones appear in the TCRdb table, and some are missing; sequencing was by immunoSEQ multiplex PCR. This table holds about 2.1 million clones, roughly 93% found once. V trimming: 3 bases; J trimming: 3 bases; junction bases outside the gene matches: 5. The V gene's germline CDR1 is LGHNA and CDR2 YNFKEQ. The CDR3 covers 16 residues. This sample is part of a study of shared clonotypes between healthy human individuals. Naive CD8 cells lacked CD45RO, underwent positive selection for CCR7 and left out terminally differentiated effector memory CD45RA+ cells.

The sample consisted of naive CD8+ T cells from PBMCs. This chain joins TRBV4-2 and TRBJ1-1; 12 nucleotides line up with TRBD1. The source of this sequence is a man in his late teens or twenties in good health. Some clones in this sample may be carry-over from other donors' samples. In DNA, the CDR3 is TGTGCCAGCAGCCAGGGACAGGGGGCGTTTTACACTGAAGCTTTCTTT. Amino acid sequence: CASSQGQGAFYTEAFF.